This T cell receptor beta chain was identified during a study of early T cells in non-severe SARS-CoV-2 infection. The overall study: The study sequenced bulk RNA from unsorted whole blood, with chains unpaired. Study-wide points: VDJdb matching favored anti-spike CD8 responses, missing private and CD4 specificities.

Unique molecular identifiers were attached to individual cDNA molecules. TCRdb analysed the 5' RACE reads with MiXCR anew, one entry per CDR3 protein. Here the sample spans around 110,000 distinct CDR3 sequences, 11% being singletons. The CDR3 sequence is 16 residues long. V was cut by 4 bases and J by 2 bases, with 14 bases left in between. Germline V gives CDR1 SGHAT, CDR2 FQNNGV. A few counts support this clonotype. Antigen specificity is unknown. The chain uses TRBV11-2 and TRBJ2-2; TRBD1 is a possible D gene (5 bases). The sequence was obtained from an adult who was a healthcare worker with PCR-confirmed SARS-CoV-2 infection or an uninfected control (not recorded which). The material sequenced was whole blood. CDR3 residues: CASSSFIDSNTGELFF. In DNA form, the CDR3 reads TGTGCCAGCAGCTCCTTTATCGACAGTAACACCGGGGAGCTGTTTTTT.